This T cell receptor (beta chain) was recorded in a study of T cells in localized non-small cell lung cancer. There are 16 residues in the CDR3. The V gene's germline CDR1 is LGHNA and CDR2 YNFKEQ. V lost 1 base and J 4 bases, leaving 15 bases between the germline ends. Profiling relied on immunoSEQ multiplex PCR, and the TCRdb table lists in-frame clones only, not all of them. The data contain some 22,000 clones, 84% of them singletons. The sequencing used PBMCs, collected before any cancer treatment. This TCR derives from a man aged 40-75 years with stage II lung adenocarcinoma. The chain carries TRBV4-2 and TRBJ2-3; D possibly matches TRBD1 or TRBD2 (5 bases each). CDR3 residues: CASSQVVGVGADTQYF. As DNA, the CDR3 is TGTGCCAGCAGCCAAGTGGTGGGGGTTGGCGCAGATACGCAGTATTTT.